This is a list of T cell receptor beta chains from one sample in a study of CD8+ T cells in alopecia areata. The data were produced by immunoSEQ multiplex PCR, yet TCRdb's version contains in-frame clones alone and is incomplete. Altogether 110,000 to 150,000 clones are present, 58% being singletons, with the ten largest covering around 6.6%. The sample here was CD4+ T cells sorted from blood, taken at week 0. The receptors were sampled from a human donor with alopecia areata. The CDR3 runs from the conserved cysteine through the conserved F or W. The D gene is left open where the match is weak. Expanded clones are given a class, and other clones once, few, many or no size at all.

14 | . | TRBD1 | TRBJ2-2 | TRBV2 | TGTGCCAGCAGTACGGACAGGACATCCGGGGAGCTGTTTTTT | CASSTDRTSGELFF
13 | . | . | TRBJ1-2 | TRBV7-9 | TGTGCCAGCAGCTTCGTGGGGGCGCGTGGCTACACCTTC | CASSFVGARGYTF
14 | . | . | TRBJ1-1 | TRBV5-1 | TGCGCCAGCAGCATAGGGGACCTAGGGACTGAAGCTTTCTTT | CASSIGDLGTEAFF
12 | . | . | TRBJ2-7 | TRBV28 | TGTGCCAGCAGTCGTCAGGTGTCAGAGCAGTACTTC | CASSRQVSEQYF
13 | . | TRBD1 | TRBJ2-7 | TRBV6-5 | TGTGCCAGCAGAAAGACAGGGCGGTACGAGCAGTACTTC | CASRKTGRYEQYF
11 | few | . | TRBJ2-1 | TRBV5-6 | TGTGCCAGCAGCCTCTTGTATGAGCAGTTCTTC | CASSLLYEQFF
14 | once | . | TRBJ1-5 | TRBV4-2 | TGTGCCAGCAGCCAGGGGGCGCAAGGTCAGCCCCAGCATTTT | CASSQGAQGQPQHF
12 | . | . | TRBJ2-1 | TRBV27 | TGTGCCAGCAGTTACACAGGGTTCGGGCAGTTCTTC | CASSYTGFGQFF
12 | . | . | TRBJ2-2 | TRBV18 | TGTGCCAGCTCACCTTTTACCGGGGAGCTGTTTTTT | CASSPFTGELFF
14 | . | . | TRBJ1-5 | TRBV5-1 | TGCGCCAGCAGCTCTGGCCAGCCCAATCAGCCCCAGCATTTT | CASSSGQPNQPQHF
13 | . | TRBD1 | TRBJ1-1 | TRBV29-1 | TGCAGCGTAGACAGGGCGGGTCGGACTGAAGCTTTCTTT | CSVDRAGRTEAFF
17 | few | TRBD1 | TRBJ1-2 | TRBV7-2 | TGTGCCAGCAGCCTCGTAGGGGACAGAAGAGGGGAGTATGGCTACACCTTC | CASSLVGDRRGEYGYTF
11 | . | . | TRBJ1-1 | TRBV10-3 | TGTGCCATCAGGGAGAGGACTGAAGCTTTCTTT | CAIRERTEAFF
17 | few | . | TRBJ1-3 | TRBV7-9 | TGTGCCAGCGGTGAGAACCGGGACTCTTTTTCTGGAAACACCATATATTTT | CASGENRDSFSGNTIYF